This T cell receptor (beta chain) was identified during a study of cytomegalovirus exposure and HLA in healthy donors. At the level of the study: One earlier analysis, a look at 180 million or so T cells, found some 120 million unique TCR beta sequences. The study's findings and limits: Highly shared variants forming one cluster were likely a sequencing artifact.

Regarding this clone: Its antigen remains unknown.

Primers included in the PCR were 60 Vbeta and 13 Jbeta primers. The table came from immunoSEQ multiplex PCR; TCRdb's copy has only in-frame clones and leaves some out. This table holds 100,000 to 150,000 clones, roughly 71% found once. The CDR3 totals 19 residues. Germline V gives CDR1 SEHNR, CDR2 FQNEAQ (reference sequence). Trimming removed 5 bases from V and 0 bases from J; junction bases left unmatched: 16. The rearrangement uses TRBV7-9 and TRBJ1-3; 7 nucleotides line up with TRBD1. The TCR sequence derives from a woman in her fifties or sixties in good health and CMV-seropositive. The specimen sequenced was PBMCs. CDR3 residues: CASSQPARDSVLSGNTIYF. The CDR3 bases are TGTGCCAGCAGCCAACCAGCCCGGGACAGCGTCCTCTCTGGAAACACCATATATTTT.